This TCR beta chain came from a study of identical twins. Study-wide results and caveats: The abundant beta clonotypes from cord blood had fewer insertions, and memory repertoires had none of this. Out-of-frame alpha sequences shared by twins were enriched for low generation probability. Conclusions relied on cross-sectional statistical analysis, not following the same donors.

The CDR3 is 14 amino acids. CDR1 and CDR2 (germline): MNHNS, SASEGT. Trimming at V came to 6 bases and at J to 5 bases, leaving 8 bases not matched to a gene. One entry per CDR3 protein results from TCRdb running MiXCR on the 5' RACE reads. The table records just over 450,000 distinct CDR3 sequences, more than 13% of them present only once. Everyone who gave samples was a healthy Caucasian. This clonotype was seen a handful of times. Antigen specificity is unknown. The data were also submitted as part of a second study, on yellow fever vaccine responses in identical twins.

The sequence was collected from a woman under 30 in good health. The chain carries TRBV6-1 and TRBJ2-3; 7 bases map to TRBD1. Sequenced sample: CD4+ T cells sorted from blood. This chain's CDR3 is CASSPGYRGDTQYF. In nucleotides, the CDR3 is TGTGCCAGCAGCCCTGGATACAGGGGAGATACGCAGTATTTT.